This T cell receptor (beta chain) was retrieved from a study of blood T cell repertoires in COVID-19. CDR1 and CDR2 from the germline V gene are ENHRY and SYGVKD. V was trimmed by 2 bases and J by 3 bases, leaving 13 bases between them. The CDR3 has 15 residues. Sequenced by immunoSEQ multiplex PCR; TCRdb stores in-frame clones only, minus some. Here the sample spans some 200,000 clones, about 87% being singletons. Sample: peripheral blood. The source is a man aged 65-85 years with acute or convalescent COVID-19. The rearrangement uses TRBV10-3 and TRBJ1-1; D not resolved. The CDR3 DNA follows: TGTGCCATCAGTGAGGAACAGCTCTCTTACACTGAAGCTTTCTTT. This sequence encodes CAISEEQLSYTEAFF.